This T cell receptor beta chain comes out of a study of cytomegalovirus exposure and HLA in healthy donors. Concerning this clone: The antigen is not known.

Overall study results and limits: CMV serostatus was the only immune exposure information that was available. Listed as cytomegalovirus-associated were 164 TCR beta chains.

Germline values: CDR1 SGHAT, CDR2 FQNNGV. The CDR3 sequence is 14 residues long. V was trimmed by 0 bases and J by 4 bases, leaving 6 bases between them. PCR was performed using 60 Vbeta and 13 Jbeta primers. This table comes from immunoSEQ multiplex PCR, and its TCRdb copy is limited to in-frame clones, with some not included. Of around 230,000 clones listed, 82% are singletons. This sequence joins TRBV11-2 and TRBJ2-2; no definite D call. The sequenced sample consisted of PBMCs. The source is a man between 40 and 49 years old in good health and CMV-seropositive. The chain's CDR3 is CASSLEGPTGELFF. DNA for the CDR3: TGTGCCAGCAGCTTAGAGGGCCCCACCGGGGAGCTGTTTTTT.